This T cell receptor beta chain was identified during a study of blood T cell repertoires in COVID-19. Deletions cut 7 bases from V and 2 bases from J, with 11 bases between. The CDR3 consists of 12 residues. Germline lookup yields CDR1 SQVTM and CDR2 ANQGSEA. The assay was immunoSEQ multiplex PCR, and TCRdb's table has in-frame clones only and misses some. The data contain 150,000 to 200,000 clones, over 75% of them seen just once; the ten biggest clones take up approximately 10%. The chain carries TRBV29-1 and TRBJ2-5; D possibly corresponds to TRBD1 (6 bases). This receptor was identified in a human donor in a cohort sampled during active COVID-19. The sequenced sample was peripheral blood. CDR3 DNA sequence: TGCAGCGCCGCCGGGACACAAGAGACCCAGTACTTC. This sequence encodes CSAAGTQETQYF.